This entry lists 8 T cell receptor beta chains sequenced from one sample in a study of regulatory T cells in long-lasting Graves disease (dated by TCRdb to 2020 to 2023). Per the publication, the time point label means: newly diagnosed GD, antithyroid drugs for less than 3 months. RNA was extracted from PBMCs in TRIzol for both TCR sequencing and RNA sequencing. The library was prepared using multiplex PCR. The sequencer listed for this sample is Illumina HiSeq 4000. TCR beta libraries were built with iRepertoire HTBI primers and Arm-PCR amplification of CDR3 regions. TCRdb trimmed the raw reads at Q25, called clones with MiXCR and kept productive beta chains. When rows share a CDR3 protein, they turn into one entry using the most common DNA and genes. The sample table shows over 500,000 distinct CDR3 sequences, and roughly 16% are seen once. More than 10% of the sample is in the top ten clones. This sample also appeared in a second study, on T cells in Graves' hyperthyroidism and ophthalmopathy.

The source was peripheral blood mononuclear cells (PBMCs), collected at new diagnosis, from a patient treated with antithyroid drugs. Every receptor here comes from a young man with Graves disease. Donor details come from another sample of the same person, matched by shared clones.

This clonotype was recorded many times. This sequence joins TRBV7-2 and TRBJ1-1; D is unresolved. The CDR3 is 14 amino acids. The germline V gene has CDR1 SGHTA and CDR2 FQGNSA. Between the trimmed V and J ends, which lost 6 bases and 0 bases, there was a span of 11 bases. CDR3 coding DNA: TGTGCCAGCAGACCCCGGAGGATGAACACTGAAGCTTTCTTT. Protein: CASRPRRMNTEAFF.

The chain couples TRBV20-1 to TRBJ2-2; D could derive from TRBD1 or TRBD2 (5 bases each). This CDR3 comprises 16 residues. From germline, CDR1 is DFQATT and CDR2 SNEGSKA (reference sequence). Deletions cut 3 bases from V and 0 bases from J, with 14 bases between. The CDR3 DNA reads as TGCAGTGCTAGGCTTCCGGGACGGACGAACACCGGGGAGCTGTTTTTT. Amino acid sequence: CSARLPGRTNTGELFF.

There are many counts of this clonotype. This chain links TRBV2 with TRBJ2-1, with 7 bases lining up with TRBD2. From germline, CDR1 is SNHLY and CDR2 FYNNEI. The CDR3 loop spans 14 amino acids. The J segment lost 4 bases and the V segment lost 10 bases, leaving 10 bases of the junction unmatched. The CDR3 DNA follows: TGTGCCATCCCTGGACTAGTCGGGTACAATGAGCAGTTCTTC. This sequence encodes CAIPGLVGYNEQFF.

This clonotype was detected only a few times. The CDR3 DNA reads as TGTGCCAGCAGCGTAGGGGCCCAGGCCTCCTACGAGCAGTACTTC. Translated: CASSVGAQASYEQYF. J is TRBJ2-7 and V is TRBV9; no definite D call. The CDR3 extends over 15 amino acids. Germline V lookup: CDR1 SGDLS, CDR2 YYNGEE. Trimming took off 0 bases at V and 0 bases at J, with 10 bases between the two ends.

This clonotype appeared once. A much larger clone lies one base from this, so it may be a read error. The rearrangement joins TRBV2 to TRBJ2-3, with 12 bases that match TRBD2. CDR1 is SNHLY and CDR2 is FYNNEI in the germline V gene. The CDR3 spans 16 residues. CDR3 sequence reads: CASSRTSGIAGNEPFF. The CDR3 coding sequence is TGTGCCAGCAGTCGGACTAGCGGGATAGCGGGGAATGAGCCGTTCTTC.

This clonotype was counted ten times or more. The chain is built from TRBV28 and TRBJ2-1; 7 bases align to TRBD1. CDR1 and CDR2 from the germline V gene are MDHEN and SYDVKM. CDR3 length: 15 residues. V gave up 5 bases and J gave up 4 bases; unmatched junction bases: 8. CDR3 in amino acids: CASSLSGTAYNEQFF. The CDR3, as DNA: TGTGCCAGCAGTCTCTCCGGGACAGCATACAATGAGCAGTTCTTC.

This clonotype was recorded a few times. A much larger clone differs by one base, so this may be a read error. The CDR3 bases are TGTGCCTGGATTCCAAGGGGGACTGAAGCTTTCTTT. Protein sequence: CAWIPRGTEAFF. The chain carries TRBV30 and TRBJ1-1, with D possibly TRBD1 on 6 matching bases. The CDR3 contains 12 residues. Germline values: CDR1 GTSNPN, CDR2 SVGIG (reference sequence). The V gene lost 4 bases and the J gene lost 5 bases, with 11 bases spanning the gap.

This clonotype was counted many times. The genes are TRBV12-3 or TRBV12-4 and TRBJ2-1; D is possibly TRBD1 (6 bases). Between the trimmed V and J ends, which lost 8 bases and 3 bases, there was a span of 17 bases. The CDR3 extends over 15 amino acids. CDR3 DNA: TGTGCCAGCGCCTCGCGTATGGACAGCTACAATGAGCAGTTCTTC. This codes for CASASRMDSYNEQFF.